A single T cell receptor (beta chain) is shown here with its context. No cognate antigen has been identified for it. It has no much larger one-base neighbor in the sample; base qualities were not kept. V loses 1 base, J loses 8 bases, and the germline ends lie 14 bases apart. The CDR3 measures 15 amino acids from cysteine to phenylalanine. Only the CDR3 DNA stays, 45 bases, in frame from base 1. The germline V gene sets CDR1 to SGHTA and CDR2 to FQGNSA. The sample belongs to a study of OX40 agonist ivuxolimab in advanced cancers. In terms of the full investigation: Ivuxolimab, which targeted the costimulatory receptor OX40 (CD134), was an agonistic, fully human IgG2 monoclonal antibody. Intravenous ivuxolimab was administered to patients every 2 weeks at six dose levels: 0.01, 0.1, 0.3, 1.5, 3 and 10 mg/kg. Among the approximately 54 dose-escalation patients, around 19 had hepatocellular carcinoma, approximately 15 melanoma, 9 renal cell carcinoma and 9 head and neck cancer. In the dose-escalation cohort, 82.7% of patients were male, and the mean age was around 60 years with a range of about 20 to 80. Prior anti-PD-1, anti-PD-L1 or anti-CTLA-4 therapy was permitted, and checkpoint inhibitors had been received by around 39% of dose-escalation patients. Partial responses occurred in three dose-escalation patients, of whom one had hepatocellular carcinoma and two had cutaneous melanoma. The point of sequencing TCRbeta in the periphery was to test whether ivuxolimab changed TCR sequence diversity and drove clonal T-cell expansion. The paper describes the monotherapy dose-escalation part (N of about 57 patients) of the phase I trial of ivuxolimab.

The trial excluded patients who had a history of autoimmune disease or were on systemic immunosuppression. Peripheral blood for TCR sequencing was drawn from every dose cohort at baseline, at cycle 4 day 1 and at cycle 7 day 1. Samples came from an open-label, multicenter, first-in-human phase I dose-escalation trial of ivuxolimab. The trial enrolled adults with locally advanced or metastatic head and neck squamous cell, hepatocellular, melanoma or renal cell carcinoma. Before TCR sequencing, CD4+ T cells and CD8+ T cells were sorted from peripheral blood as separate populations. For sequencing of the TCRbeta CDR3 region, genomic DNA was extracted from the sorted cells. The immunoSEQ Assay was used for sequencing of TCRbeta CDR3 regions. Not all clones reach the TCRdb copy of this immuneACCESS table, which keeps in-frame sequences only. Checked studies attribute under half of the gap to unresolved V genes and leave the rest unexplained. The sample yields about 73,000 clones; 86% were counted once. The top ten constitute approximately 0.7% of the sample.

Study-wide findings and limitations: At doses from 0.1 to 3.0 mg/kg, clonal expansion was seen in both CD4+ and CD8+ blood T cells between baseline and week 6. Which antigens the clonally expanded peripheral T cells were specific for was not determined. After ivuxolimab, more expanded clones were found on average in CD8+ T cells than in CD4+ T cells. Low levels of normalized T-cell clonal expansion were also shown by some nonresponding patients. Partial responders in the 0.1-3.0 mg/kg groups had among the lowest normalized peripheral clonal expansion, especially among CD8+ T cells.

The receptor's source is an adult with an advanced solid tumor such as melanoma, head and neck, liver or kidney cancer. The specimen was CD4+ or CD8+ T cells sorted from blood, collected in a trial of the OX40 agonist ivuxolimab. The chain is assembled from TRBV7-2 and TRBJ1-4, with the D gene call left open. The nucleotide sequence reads TGTGCCAGCAGCTTAGAGAAGGGCGCTGGGGAAAAACTGTTTTTT. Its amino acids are CASSLEKGAGEKLFF.